Below, 21 T cell receptor beta chains from the same sample are listed, as sequenced in a study of shared clonotypes between healthy human individuals (TCRdb year 2020). CD8 naive samples were obtained by positive selection for CCR7 among CD45RO-negative cells, yielding a CD45RA+CCR7+ population from which TemRA cells were excluded. Receptors were amplified or captured by the immunoSEQ multiplex PCR assay. Here the immuneACCESS table is served through TCRdb, limited to in-frame sequences with V and J called. Missing clones are a known gap in these copies; in checked studies unresolved V genes cover under half, and the rest lacks a known reason. In all, the sample holds 2 million or so clones, and about 94% of those were seen once. The ten largest account for around 1.1% of the sample. Sequenced sample: naive CD8+ T cells sorted from blood. The cell subset or site label on this specimen signifies: CD45RA+CCR7+. The receptor source for this set is a man between 18 and 29 years old in good health.

The V call is TRBV11-2, the J call TRBJ2-1, with TRBD2 matching 14 bases. V lost 5 bases and J lost 8; bases outside the gene matches: 8. CDR1 is SGHAT and CDR2 is FQNNGV in the germline V gene. This CDR3 is built from 16 residues. The CDR3 loop is CASSRGTSGGSDEQFF. DNA for the CDR3: TGTGCCAGCAGCCGCGGGACTAGCGGGGGTAGCGATGAGCAGTTCTTC.

Concerning this clone itself: The sample holds other DNA sequences that translate to the same CDR3. The V and J genes are TRBV13 and TRBJ2-7; possible D gene TRBD1, 6 bases. Trimming removed 5 bases at V and 1 base at J, with 9 bases between. This CDR3 has 13 amino acids. Germline CDR1 reads PRHDT; CDR2 reads FYEKMQ (reference sequence). The CDR3 sequence: CASSGGRSYEQYF. The DNA of the CDR3 is TGTGCCAGCAGCGGGGGCCGTTCCTACGAGCAGTACTTC.

V usage is TRBV4-3 and J usage is TRBJ2-7; D possibly corresponds to TRBD2 (6 bases). The germline V gene encodes CDR1 LGHNA and CDR2 YSLEER. The CDR3 loop spans 15 amino acids. V lost 5 bases to trimming and J lost 2 bases, with 16 bases between them. DNA of the CDR3: TGCGCCAGCAGCGTCGGGACGGAGGGTCCCTACGAGCAGTACTTC. This codes for CASSVGTEGPYEQYF.

V is TRBV4-1 and J is TRBJ1-1; perhaps TRBD1 as D (5 bases). Germline V gives CDR1 MGHRA, CDR2 YSYEKL. V lost 0 bases to trimming and J lost 1 base, with 18 bases between them. The CDR3 loop spans 18 amino acids. The CDR3 reads CASSQDRRIGGPNTEAFF. CDR3 bases: TGCGCCAGCAGCCAAGACAGGAGGATCGGGGGACCGAACACTGAAGCTTTCTTT.

For this clone: The same CDR3 arises from other DNA sequences in this sample as well. The chain employs TRBV5-4 and TRBJ1-1; no reliable D call. The CDR3 is 13 residues long. Per germline, CDR1 SGHNT and CDR2 YYREEE (reference sequence). The V end was cut by 0 bases, the J end by 2 bases, with 5 bases between. CDR3 DNA sequence: TGTGCCAGCAGCTTGGGGTCCAACACTGAAGCTTTCTTT. Its translation: CASSLGSNTEAFF.

The V and J genes are TRBV2 and TRBJ1-6; TRBD1 might be the D (5 bases). V lost 8 bases to trimming and J lost 8 bases, with 19 bases between them. The CDR3 is 15 amino acids. Per the germline V gene, CDR1 is SNHLY and CDR2 is FYNNEI. In nucleotides, the CDR3 is TGTGCCAGCGGGGGGGTTTTGGCTTCGGATTCACCCCTCCACTTT. Amino acid sequence: CASGGVLASDSPLHF.

The J gene is TRBJ2-7, the V gene TRBV4-1; 12 nucleotides align to TRBD2. V shed 5 bases, J shed 2 bases, and the junction held 7 bases outside the gene matches. Per the germline V gene, CDR1 is MGHRA and CDR2 is YSYEKL. The CDR3 spans 16 residues. The DNA for the CDR3 is TGCGCCAGCAGCTACCTAGCGGGAGGGACGGCCTACGAGCAGTACTTC. Amino acids: CASSYLAGGTAYEQYF.

The rearrangement joins TRBV6-5 to TRBJ1-5, with 9 bases identical to TRBD1. This CDR3 has 14 residues. From germline, CDR1 is MNHEY and CDR2 SVGAGI. The V segment lost 4 bases and the J segment 8 bases; nucleotides outside the gene matches: 6. The CDR3 nucleotides are TGTGCCAGCAGTTCTGACAGGGGGTACGAGCCCCAGCATTTT. Residues: CASSSDRGYEPQHF.

The V and J genes are TRBV19 and TRBJ2-3; 9 bases fit TRBD1. The J segment lost 3 bases and the V segment lost 5 bases, leaving 6 bases of the junction unmatched. Germline CDR1 is LNHDA and CDR2 is SQIVND (reference sequence). This CDR3 contains 15 residues. The CDR3 DNA reads as TGTGCCAGTAGTGAGACAGGGGGAGCGACAGATACGCAGTATTTT. This gives the protein CASSETGGATDTQYF.

This chain joins TRBV6-1 and TRBJ1-1; weak D call: TRBD1 (5 bases). This CDR3 has 15 residues. CDR1 is MNHNS, CDR2 SASEGT, per germline. V gave up 6 bases and J gave up 0 bases, with 14 bases separating them. CDR3 in DNA: TGTGCCAGCAGGGCCGGGACGTCGATGAACACTGAAGCTTTCTTT. Protein product: CASRAGTSMNTEAFF.

The chain carries TRBV10-2 and TRBJ2-1, with 7 bases fitting TRBD2. The CDR3 contains 15 residues. CDR1 and CDR2 (germline): WSHSY, SAAADI. V trimming: 7 bases; J trimming: 3 bases; junction bases outside the gene matches: 9. CDR3 bases: TGCGCCAGCACCCGGGAGGAGGATGTCTACAATGAGCAGTTCTTC. It is translated as CASTREEDVYNEQFF.

The chain couples TRBV27 to TRBJ2-5, with TRBD1 as a possible D gene (5 bases). The CDR3 runs to 16 residues. Trimming took 3 bases from V and 5 from J, leaving 19 bases between them. Germline CDR1 reads MNHEY; CDR2 reads SMNVEV (reference sequence). The CDR3 DNA sequence: TGTGCCAGCAGTTTTTACCAGGGCGGTGGTATGGAGACCCAGTACTTC. Protein: CASSFYQGGGMETQYF.

The chain joins TRBV6-1 to TRBJ2-7, with a tentative D call TRBD1 (8 bases). The V end lost 0 bases, the J end lost 3 bases, and 12 bases lay between the germline ends. Germline lookup yields CDR1 MNHNS and CDR2 SASEGT. This CDR3 spans 15 amino acids. CDR3 nucleotide sequence: TGTGCCAGCAGTGAAGCACAGGGGGGGGACTACGAGCAGTACTTC. Its translation is CASSEAQGGDYEQYF.

The J gene is TRBJ2-3, the V gene TRBV4-1; D gene uncertain. This CDR3 contains 15 residues. Germline CDR1 reads MGHRA; CDR2 reads YSYEKL. V lost 4 bases to trimming and J lost 1 base, with 12 bases between them. The DNA for the CDR3 is TGCGCCAGCAGCCCAATGGGTGTGGGCACAGATACGCAGTATTTT. As protein: CASSPMGVGTDTQYF.

Points on this clone: The sample carries other DNA sequences with the same CDR3. The genes are TRBV6-5 and TRBJ2-7; D might be TRBD1 (5 bases). CDR3 length equals 13 residues. The ends were cut back, 2 bases at V and 3 bases at J, with 8 bases in the middle. CDR1 is MNHEY and CDR2 is SVGAGI in the germline V gene. CDR3 in DNA: TGTGCCAGCAGTTACCGTGACAGCTACGAGCAGTACTTC. Translated: CASSYRDSYEQYF.

V and J are TRBV18 and TRBJ1-1, with D possibly matching TRBD1 (6 bases). The CDR3 has 19 residues. V was trimmed by 6 bases and J by 0 bases, leaving 26 bases between them. Germline V CDR1 and CDR2: KGHSH, LQKENI. Here the CDR3 DNA reads TGTGCCAGCTCCCCCCTTCAGGGGTATGGGAGCGGAATGAACACTGAAGCTTTCTTT. Translated, it gives CASSPLQGYGSGMNTEAFF.

Only one count was recorded for this clone. The chain couples TRBV7-9 to TRBJ2-2; tentative D call: TRBD1 (5 bases). CDR1 is SEHNR and CDR2 is FQNEAQ in the germline V gene (reference sequence). The ends were cut back, 0 bases at V and 4 bases at J, with 9 bases in the middle. This CDR3 comprises 15 residues. The DNA for the CDR3 is TGTGCCAGCAGCTTAGCGGGGCTGGGCACCGGGGAGCTGTTTTTT. Protein: CASSLAGLGTGELFF. The complete variable domain, with remaining parts taken from reference TRBV7-9 and TRBJ2-2, reads DTGVSQNPRHKITKRGQNVTFRCDPISEHNRLYWYRQTLGQGPEFLTYFQNEAQLEKSRLLSDRFSAERPKGSFSTLEIQRTEQGDSAMYLCASSLAGLGTGELFFGEGSRLTVL.

J is TRBJ2-2 and V is TRBV28; 13 bases fit TRBD2. The length of the CDR3 is 15 residues. The V segment lost 6 bases and the J segment 3 bases; nucleotides outside the gene matches: 1. The germline V gene has CDR1 MDHEN and CDR2 SYDVKM. The CDR3 sequence is CASRLAGGYTGELFF. The CDR3 nucleotides read TGTGCCAGCAGACTAGCGGGGGGGTACACCGGGGAGCTGTTTTTT.

This chain links TRBV9 with TRBJ2-1; 9 bases map to TRBD1. This CDR3 has 15 residues. Germline lookup yields CDR1 SGDLS and CDR2 YYNGEE. V lost 1 base, J lost 5 bases, and 4 bases stayed unmatched. The CDR3 DNA reads TGTGCCAGCAGCGTACCCGGGACAGGGAACAATGAGCAGTTCTTC. This sequence encodes CASSVPGTGNNEQFF.

Points on this clone: The same CDR3 also results from other DNA sequences found in this sample. V and J are TRBV7-9 and TRBJ2-2; D gene uncertain. Germline V gene lookup returns CDR1 SEHNR and CDR2 FQNEAQ (reference sequence). V lost 2 bases to trimming and J lost 2 bases, with 3 bases between them. This CDR3 has 13 amino acids. DNA for the CDR3: TGTGCCAGCAGCTTACCTAACACCGGGGAGCTGTTTTTT. Protein sequence: CASSLPNTGELFF.

Concerning this clone: The same CDR3 is also encoded by other DNA sequences in this sample. The chain joins TRBV4-3 to TRBJ2-7; 9 nucleotides agree with TRBD2. The trim removed 3 bases at V and 0 bases at J, leaving 3 bases unmatched. The CDR3 runs to 15 residues. CDR1 is LGHNA, CDR2 YSLEER, per germline. The CDR3 DNA reads as TGCGCCAGCAGCCAGGCGACTAGCGGCTCCTACGAGCAGTACTTC. It yields the protein CASSQATSGSYEQYF.